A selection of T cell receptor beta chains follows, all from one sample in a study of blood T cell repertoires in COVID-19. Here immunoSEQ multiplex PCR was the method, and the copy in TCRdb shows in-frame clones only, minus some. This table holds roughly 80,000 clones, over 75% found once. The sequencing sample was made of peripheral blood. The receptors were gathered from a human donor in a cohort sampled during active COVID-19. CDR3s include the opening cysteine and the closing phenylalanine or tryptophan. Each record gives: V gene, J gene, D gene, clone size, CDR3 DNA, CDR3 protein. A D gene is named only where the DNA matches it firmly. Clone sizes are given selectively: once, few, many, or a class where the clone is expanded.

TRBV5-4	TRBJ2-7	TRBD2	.	TGTGCCAGCAGCTTCCCGGGACTAGCGGGGTACGAGCAGTACTTC	CASSFPGLAGYEQYF
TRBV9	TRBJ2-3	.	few	TGTGCCAGCAGCGTAGAGGGGCCCCGGGCCTTAGGGGATACGCAGTATTTT	CASSVEGPRALGDTQYF
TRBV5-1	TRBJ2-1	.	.	TGCGCCAGCAGCGGGACTTTAAGCAATGAGCAGTTCTTC	CASSGTLSNEQFF
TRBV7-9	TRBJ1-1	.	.	TGTGCCAGCAGCTTAGGGGCTCCAATTGAAGCTTTCTTT	CASSLGAPIEAFF
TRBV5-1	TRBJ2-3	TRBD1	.	TGCGCCAGCAGCTTGAAGACAGGGGCCACCACAGATACGCAGTATTTT	CASSLKTGATTDTQYF
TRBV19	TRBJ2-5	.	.	TGTGCCAGTAGGGACCTGACAGAAGAGACCCAGTACTTC	CASRDLTEETQYF
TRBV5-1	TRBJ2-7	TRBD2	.	TGCGCCAGCAGCTTGGAGGTAGCGGGGCAGGACGAGCAGTACTTC	CASSLEVAGQDEQYF
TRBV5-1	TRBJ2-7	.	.	TGCGCCAGCAGCTGGCGCCCTAGGGAGGAGGGCTCCTACGAGCAGTACTTC	CASSWRPREEGSYEQYF
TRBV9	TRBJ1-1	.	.	TGTGCCAGCAGCGTAGTAGTTTCTAACACTGAAGCTTTCTTT	CASSVVVSNTEAFF
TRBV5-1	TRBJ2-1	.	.	TGCGCCAGCAGCTTGGGGGCGGGTAGCTCCTACAATGAGCAGTTCTTC	CASSLGAGSSYNEQFF
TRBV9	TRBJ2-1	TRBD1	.	TGTGCCAGCAGCTCGGACAGGGTGGACAATGAGCAGTTCTTC	CASSSDRVDNEQFF
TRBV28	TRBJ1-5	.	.	TGTGCCAGCAGTTTGTACAATCAGCCCCAGCATTTT	CASSLYNQPQHF
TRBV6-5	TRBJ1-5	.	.	TGTGCCAGCAGTTTCTCGAACACCGAGGGTAGGAAGCCCCAGCATTTT	CASSFSNTEGRKPQHF
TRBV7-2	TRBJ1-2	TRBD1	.	TGTGCCAGCAGCTTTGGGACAGGGAACTATGGCTACACCTTC	CASSFGTGNYGYTF
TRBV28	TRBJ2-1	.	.	TGTGCCATCGACAGTCCGGGCTCCTACAATGAGCAGTTCTTC	CAIDSPGSYNEQFF
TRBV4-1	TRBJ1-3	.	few	TGCGCCAGCAGCCAAGGCCCAACTAGCAACTCTGGAAACACCATATATTTT	CASSQGPTSNSGNTIYF
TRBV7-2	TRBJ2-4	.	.	TGTGCCAGCAGCTTTAGGACAGACTCCAAAAACATTCAGTACTTC	CASSFRTDSKNIQYF
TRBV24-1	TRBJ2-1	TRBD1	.	TGTGCCACCAGTGACACCGGGACAGGGGGAAATGAGCAGTTCTTC	CATSDTGTGGNEQFF
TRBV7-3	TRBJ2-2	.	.	TGTGCCAGCAGCTTAAAGACTGCGGGCGGGGAGCTGTTTTTT	CASSLKTAGGELFF
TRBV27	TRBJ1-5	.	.	TGTGCCAGCAGTATCCGTCGAGGCAATCAGCCCCAGCATTTT	CASSIRRGNQPQHF
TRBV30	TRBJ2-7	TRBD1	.	TGTGCCTGGAGTGTAGGGGGCCTAAGCTCCTACGAGCAGTACTTC	CAWSVGGLSSYEQYF
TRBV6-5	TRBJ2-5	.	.	TGTGCCAGCAGTTACCGGGGGATTGGGGCGGAGACCCAGTACTTC	CASSYRGIGAETQYF